Presented here are 17 T cell receptor beta chains from one specimen sequenced in a study of blood T cell repertoires in COVID-19. Generated by immunoSEQ multiplex PCR, the TCRdb table keeps only in-frame clones and is missing some. The repertoire holds 250,000 or so clones, with 88% as singletons. The sample consisted of peripheral blood. Receptors were obtained from a woman aged 25-40 years with COVID-19, enrolled during active disease.

The chain couples TRBV7-2 to TRBJ2-1, with 7 bases that match TRBD2. CDR3 length equals 15 residues. From germline, CDR1 is SGHTA and CDR2 FQGNSA. Trimming removed 5 bases from V and 6 bases from J; junction bases left unmatched: 10. Here the CDR3 DNA reads TGTGCCAGCAGCGGATGGGGGGGGGTAACCAATGAGCAGTTCTTC. As protein: CASSGWGGVTNEQFF.

This sequence joins TRBV10-1 and TRBJ2-5; TRBD1 matches at 8 bases. Germline values: CDR1 WNHNN, CDR2 SYGVQD (reference sequence). This CDR3 has 14 residues. The V and J ends lost 6 bases and 9 bases, in that order; junction bases with no gene match: 12. CDR3: CASSPDRGWEAQYF. CDR3 sequence (DNA): TGCGCCAGCAGCCCAGACAGGGGTTGGGAGGCCCAGTACTTC.

A few counts support this clone. The chain links TRBV2 to TRBJ2-1, with 8 bases identical to TRBD2. This CDR3 has 16 residues. Germline lookup yields CDR1 SNHLY and CDR2 FYNNEI. Trimming at V came to 6 bases and at J to 8 bases, leaving 15 bases not matched to a gene. CDR3 loop: CASRAETSVRFYEQFF. CDR3 nucleotides: TGTGCCAGCAGGGCAGAGACTAGCGTAAGGTTTTATGAGCAGTTCTTC.

This chain joins TRBV6-2 or TRBV6-3 and TRBJ2-7; tentative D call: TRBD2 (5 bases). Germline V gene sequence: CDR1 MNHEY, CDR2 SVGEGT. CDR3 length: 16 amino acids. Trimming took off 2 bases at V and 2 bases at J, with 16 bases between the two ends. CDR3 region: CASSYAGRGRAYEQYV. The CDR3 region has the DNA TGTGCCAGCAGTTACGCCGGTCGGGGTCGGGCCTACGAGCAGTACGTC.

This sequence joins TRBV4-3 and TRBJ2-2, with 7 bases aligning to TRBD2. Unmatched junction bases numbered 15, after V lost 0 bases and J lost 2 bases. The CDR3 has 20 amino acids. CDR1 is LGHNA, CDR2 YSLEER, per germline. CDR3 region: CASSQDDSSTSAGNTGELFF. For the CDR3, the DNA is TGCGCCAGCAGCCAAGATGATTCCTCTACTAGCGCCGGAAACACCGGGGAGCTGTTTTTT.

The V gene is TRBV7-2, the J gene TRBJ1-6, with D uncertain. Trimming took 1 base from V and 7 from J, leaving 11 bases between them. This CDR3 is built from 15 residues. Per the germline V gene, CDR1 is SGHTA and CDR2 is FQGNSA. The CDR3 here is CASSLEGLENSPLHF. Here the CDR3 DNA reads TGTGCCAGCAGCTTAGAAGGACTTGAAAATTCACCCCTCCACTTT.

The chain employs TRBV5-1 and TRBJ2-2; 7 bases map to TRBD1. CDR1 and CDR2 (germline): SGHRS, YFSETQ. The CDR3 spans 15 residues. J lost 5 bases, V lost 4 bases, and 8 bases had no gene match. The CDR3 sequence is CASSLDRASTGELFF. The CDR3 DNA sequence: TGCGCCAGCAGCCTAGACAGGGCGTCGACCGGGGAGCTGTTTTTT.

V gene TRBV6-2 or TRBV6-3 combines with J gene TRBJ2-1; D possibly corresponds to TRBD1 (6 bases). CDR1 and CDR2 from the germline V gene are MNHEY and SVGEGT. This CDR3 has 14 residues. Trimming took 4 bases from V and 0 from J, leaving 7 bases between them. The CDR3 sequence is CASSLDSSYNEQFF. In nucleotides, the CDR3 is TGTGCCAGCAGTTTGGACAGCTCCTACAATGAGCAGTTCTTC.

The V and J genes are TRBV29-1 and TRBJ1-1; D might be TRBD1 (6 bases). CDR3 length equals 13 residues. Trimming cost V 4 bases and J 5 bases, with 14 bases left between them. Per germline, CDR1 SQVTM and CDR2 ANQGSEA. For the CDR3, the DNA is TGCAGCGTTGGGGGGCTAGGGATTACTGAAGCTTTCTTT. Its translation: CSVGGLGITEAFF.

V and J are TRBV5-1 and TRBJ2-7, with D possibly TRBD2 on 6 matching bases. Per germline, CDR1 SGHRS and CDR2 YFSETQ. V shed 4 bases and J shed 0 bases, with 23 bases lying between them. The CDR3 is 18 amino acids. The CDR3 sequence is CASSPGTLTLRSSYEQYV. The CDR3 DNA follows: TGCGCCAGCAGCCCCGGGACTCTAACCCTCCGAAGCTCCTACGAGCAGTACGTC.

In regard to this clone: Sequence at one end of the junction differs from germline and may be a read error. The chain uses TRBV6-5 and TRBJ1-3; 7 bases are shared with TRBD1. The germline CDR1 and CDR2 sequences are MNHEY and SVGAGI. The CDR3 is 14 residues long. CDR3 residues: CASRGDSLGDTIYF. The CDR3 DNA reads TGTGCCAGCCGCGGGGACAGCCTTGGAGACACCATATATTTT.

The chain is built from TRBV5-6 and TRBJ1-1; D perhaps matches TRBD1 (5 bases). The CDR3 runs to 16 residues. Trimming removed 3 bases at V and 0 bases at J, with 15 bases between. Per the germline V gene, CDR1 is SGHDT and CDR2 is YYEEEE. In nucleotides, the CDR3 is TGTGCCAGCAGCTCCAATTTTGGCAGGGTGAACACTGAAGCTTTCTTT. It yields the protein CASSSNFGRVNTEAFF. Based on the CDR3 plus reference TRBV5-6 and TRBJ1-1, the full variable domain is DAGVTQSPTHLIKTRGQQVTLRCSPKSGHDTVSWYQQALGQGPQFIFQYYEEEERQRGNFPDRFSGHQFPNYSSELNVNALLLGDSALYLCASSSNFGRVNTEAFFGQGTRLTVV.

The CDR3 DNA follows: TGCAGCGTTGAACGGGACAGGGGGGTTCAGTACTTC. Translating it yields CSVERDRGVQYF. This chain uses TRBV29-1 with TRBJ2-5; 11 bases fit TRBD1. Germline trimming cut 2 bases from V and 11 bases from J; bases unmatched to any gene: 4. This CDR3 has 12 residues. CDR1 is SQVTM and CDR2 is ANQGSEA in the germline V gene.

This chain connects TRBV28 to TRBJ2-5, with 10 nucleotides matching TRBD2. Germline assignment: CDR1 MDHEN and CDR2 SYDVKM. CDR3 size: 16 residues. V trimming: 1 base; J trimming: 1 base; junction bases outside the gene matches: 3. CDR3 DNA: TGTGCCAGCAGTTTATCAGCGGGGGGGCTCCAAGAGACCCAGTACTTC. Its protein is CASSLSAGGLQETQYF.

The chain joins TRBV4-1 to TRBJ2-7, with D possibly TRBD1 on 6 matching bases. The CDR3 covers 13 residues. V was pared by 2 bases and J by 12 bases, with 17 bases between. Germline V gene sequence: CDR1 MGHRA, CDR2 YSYEKL. The CDR3 region has the DNA TGCGCCAGCAGCCAATTTACAGGGTTGGGGGCGTACTTC. It translates to CASSQFTGLGAYF.

The chain has TRBV7-8 and TRBJ2-5, with 8 positions matching TRBD2. The germline V gene has CDR1 SGHVS and CDR2 FQNEAQ. J gave up 5 bases and V 5 bases, and 7 bases lay outside the gene matches. This CDR3 is built from 14 residues. This CDR3 is CASSPIAGHETQYF. Here the CDR3 DNA reads TGTGCCAGCAGCCCAATAGCGGGACACGAGACCCAGTACTTC.

The gene calls are TRBV2 and TRBJ2-5; tentative D call: TRBD2 (6 bases). Germline CDR1 is SNHLY and CDR2 is FYNNEI. The V and J ends lost 2 bases and 0 bases respectively, with 7 bases between them. CDR3 length: 14 residues. For the CDR3, the DNA is TGTGCCAGCAGTGAACTAGCGAACCAAGAGACCCAGTACTTC. Translation: CASSELANQETQYF.